The 28 T cell receptor beta chains below come from one sample, sequenced in a study of blood T cell repertoires in COVID-19. The protocol was immunoSEQ multiplex PCR, while the TCRdb copy is restricted to in-frame clones and leaves out a portion. The table records approximately 66,000 clones, 80% to 90% of them present only once. Sequenced: peripheral blood. The receptor source for this set is a human donor with active COVID-19. The donor label of this sample is uncertain.

This chain joins TRBV10-2 and TRBJ2-5, with TRBD2 matching 9 bases. V lost 8 bases to trimming and J lost 1 base; unmatched junction nucleotides: 8. CDR1 is WSHSY, CDR2 SAAADI, per germline. This CDR3 is built from 15 residues. The CDR3 DNA is TGCGCCAGCGCGAGGCTAGCGGGGTCCCAAGAGACCCAGTACTTC. Protein sequence: CASARLAGSQETQYF.

This chain joins TRBV5-1 and TRBJ2-1; tentatively, D is TRBD2 (5 bases). V was clipped by 1 base and J by 8 bases, with 19 bases between them. The V gene's germline CDR1 is SGHRS and CDR2 YFSETQ. The CDR3 totals 16 residues. DNA for the CDR3: TGCGCCAGCAGCTTGAGTGGCGCTAGCCCACTGGATGAGCAGTTCTTC. It translates to CASSLSGASPLDEQFF.

The chain links TRBV10-3 to TRBJ1-5, with 8 bases matching TRBD1. The CDR3 contains 14 residues. V lost 2 bases and J lost 7; bases outside the gene matches: 4. Germline CDR1 reads ENHRY; CDR2 reads SYGVKD. In DNA form, the CDR3 reads TGTGCCATCAGTGAGAACAGGGGGGAGCAGCCCCAGCATTTT. Amino acids: CAISENRGEQPQHF.

The genes are TRBV18 and TRBJ2-7, with 7 bases identical to TRBD1. The CDR3 has 14 residues. Germline CDR1 is KGHSH and CDR2 is LQKENI. V shed 1 base, J shed 2 bases, and the junction held 2 bases outside the gene matches. The CDR3 sequence: CASSPQGATYEQYF. CDR3 DNA sequence: TGTGCCAGCTCACCACAGGGGGCCACCTACGAGCAGTACTTC.

The chain carries TRBV5-8 and TRBJ1-2, with 12 nucleotides matching TRBD1. Germline CDR1 SGHTS, CDR2 YDEGEE. The CDR3 covers 16 residues. The V gene end was trimmed by 4 bases and the J gene end by 2 bases; junction bases not matched to a gene: 6. DNA for the CDR3: TGTGCCAGCAGCCAGGAGGGGACAGGGGGCAACTATGGCTACACCTTC. Translated: CASSQEGTGGNYGYTF.

This clone showed up just once. The chain uses TRBV27 and TRBJ2-7; D perhaps matches TRBD1 (6 bases). The CDR3 sequence is 15 residues long. Trimming stripped 3 bases from V and 7 bases from J, with 19 bases between. CDR1 and CDR2 (germline): MNHEY, SMNVEV (reference sequence). For the CDR3, the DNA is TGTGCCAGCAGTTTTGGCCAGGGGCCTAATCGGGAGCAGTACTTC. Protein product: CASSFGQGPNREQYF.

This clone was counted between two and nine times. The chain links TRBV10-1 to TRBJ1-1; TRBD1 matches 8 bases. V was clipped by 4 bases and J by 0 bases; unmatched bases: 4. Germline values: CDR1 WNHNN, CDR2 SYGVQD (reference sequence). This CDR3 region has 15 residues. The CDR3 nucleotides are TGCGCCAGCAGTGCGTACAGGGGGATGAACACTGAAGCTTTCTTT. This codes for CASSAYRGMNTEAFF.

This sequence joins TRBV27 and TRBJ2-7, with 7 nucleotides matching TRBD2. The length of the CDR3 is 15 residues. Germline V CDR1 and CDR2: MNHEY, SMNVEV (reference sequence). V shed 2 bases and J 9 bases; nucleotides not matched to a gene: 13. The chain's CDR3 is CASSLGGGFPLVQYF. In nucleotides, the CDR3 is TGTGCCAGCAGTTTAGGGGGGGGATTCCCACTAGTGCAGTACTTC.

The V call is TRBV6-2 or TRBV6-3, the J call TRBJ2-2; 13 bases align to TRBD2. This CDR3 contains 18 residues. V was clipped by 6 bases and J by 0 bases; unmatched bases: 7. Germline V gene lookup returns CDR1 MNHEY and CDR2 SVGEGT. This chain's CDR3 is CASSPGLAGLTNTGELFF. The CDR3 DNA is TGTGCCAGCAGCCCGGGACTAGCGGGACTTACGAACACCGGGGAGCTGTTTTTT.

This chain joins TRBV7-3 and TRBJ2-3; TRBD2 agrees at 8 bases. V was pared by 5 bases and J by 7 bases, with 23 bases of the junction left unmatched. This CDR3 is 19 amino acids long. Germline V lookup: CDR1 SGHTA, CDR2 FQGTGA. The DNA for the CDR3 is TGTGCCAGCAGCGCACGGTCTAGCGGGCGAACCTGGTCCTACTATACGCAGTATTTT. It is translated as CASSARSSGRTWSYYTQYF. The full variable domain, in which reference TRBV7-3 and TRBJ2-3 provide the parts outside the CDR3, is GAGVSQTPSNKVTEKGKYVELRCDPISGHTALYWYRQSLGQGPEFLIYFQGTGAADDSGLPNDRFFAVRPEGSVSTLKIQRTERGDSAVYLCASSARSSGRTWSYYTQYFGPGTRLTVL.

For the CDR3, the DNA is TGTGCCACCAGAGTTCCAGGGGTTGGAGGCACCGGGGAGCTGTTTTTT. Protein product: CATRVPGVGGTGELFF. The chain links TRBV15 to TRBJ2-2; tentatively, D is TRBD1 (6 bases). This CDR3 spans 16 amino acids. V lost 6 bases to trimming and J lost 4 bases, with 18 bases between them. Germline values: CDR1 LNHNV, CDR2 YYDKDF (reference sequence).

The J gene is TRBJ2-1, the V gene TRBV19, with a tentative D call TRBD2 (6 bases). V lost 5 bases and J lost 3, with 32 bases in between. Germline CDR1 reads LNHDA; CDR2 reads SQIVND (reference sequence). The CDR3 is 21 residues long. The DNA of the CDR3 is TGTGCCAGTAGTCCACGCCGTGGGTCCAGACGGGAGCGGGCCCACTACAATGAGCAGTTCTTC. This translates into CASSPRRGSRRERAHYNEQFF.

J is TRBJ1-1 and V is TRBV18; 8 positions match TRBD1. The CDR3 loop spans 14 amino acids. V trimming: 4 bases; J trimming: 1 base; junction bases outside the gene matches: 2. CDR1 is KGHSH and CDR2 is LQKENI in the germline V gene. The CDR3 loop reads CASSRGTGNTEAFF. The CDR3 nucleotides read TGTGCCAGCTCACGGGGGACAGGGAACACTGAAGCTTTCTTT.

The J gene is TRBJ2-1, the V gene TRBV7-2; 11 bases map to TRBD2. The J segment lost 10 bases and the V segment lost 10 bases, leaving 9 bases of the junction unmatched. The CDR3 runs to 13 residues. Germline lookup yields CDR1 SGHTA and CDR2 FQGNSA. CDR3 nucleotides: TGTGCCATCCAGTCACTAGCGGGAGTAGAGCAGTTCTTC. Residues: CAIQSLAGVEQFF.

This clone appeared a few times. This sequence joins TRBV19 and TRBJ1-5; D uncertain. CDR1 and CDR2 from the germline V gene are LNHDA and SQIVND (reference sequence). V lost 1 base and J 5 bases, leaving 6 bases between the germline ends. The CDR3 has 13 amino acids. CDR3 loop: CASSIVRDQPQHF. The CDR3 DNA reads TGTGCCAGTAGTATAGTGAGGGATCAGCCCCAGCATTTT.

This rearrangement joins TRBV18 to TRBJ1-2, with 8 nucleotides matching TRBD1. Germline loops: CDR1 KGHSH, CDR2 LQKENI. The CDR3 length is 13 residues. The V and J ends lost 6 bases and 4 bases, in that order; junction bases with no gene match: 4. CDR3 coding DNA: TGTGCCAGCTCCCAGGACAGGGTCTATGGCTACACCTTC. It codes for CASSQDRVYGYTF.

The chain links TRBV18 to TRBJ2-2; TRBD1 is a possible D gene (6 bases). V was shortened by 1 base and J by 6 bases, with 12 bases between the two germline ends. The length of the CDR3 is 15 residues. Germline values: CDR1 KGHSH, CDR2 LQKENI. CDR3 nucleotides: TGTGCCAGCTCACCACGGCAGGGGAGCGCCGGGGAGCTGTTTTTT. This sequence encodes CASSPRQGSAGELFF.

The V gene is TRBV3-1 (or the pseudogene TRBV3-2), the J gene TRBJ1-1; TRBD1 is a possible D gene (6 bases). Deletions cut 1 base from V and 1 base from J, with 7 bases between. The germline CDR1 and CDR2 sequences are LGHDT and YNNKEL (reference sequence). The CDR3 has 14 residues. For the CDR3, the DNA is TGTGCCAGCAGCCAAGCAGGGGCGAACACTGAAGCTTTCTTT. It encodes CASSQAGANTEAFF.

V and J are TRBV5-1 and TRBJ1-5; TRBD1 matches 7 bases. CDR1 and CDR2 (germline): SGHRS, YFSETQ. J gave up 7 bases and V 0 bases, and 4 bases lay outside the gene matches. CDR3 length equals 14 residues. CDR3 sequence reads: CASSLGQGGQPQHF. CDR3 sequence (DNA): TGCGCCAGCAGCTTGGGACAGGGTGGACAGCCCCAGCATTTT.

V gene TRBV5-1 combines with J gene TRBJ2-7, with TRBD1 identical over 7 bases. V was pared by 4 bases and J by 5 bases, with 12 bases of the junction left unmatched. CDR1 and CDR2 (germline): SGHRS, YFSETQ. CDR3 length equals 15 residues. This chain's CDR3 is CASSITLGTANEQYF. Written as DNA, the CDR3 is TGCGCCAGCAGCATAACCTTGGGGACAGCCAACGAGCAGTACTTC.

V is TRBV7-3 and J is TRBJ2-3, with 10 bases lining up with TRBD2. There are 15 residues in the CDR3. V shed 6 bases, J shed 2 bases, and the junction held 5 bases outside the gene matches. The germline V gene encodes CDR1 SGHTA and CDR2 FQGTGA. The CDR3 region has the DNA TGTGCCAGCAGTCTTAGCGGGGGGTTCACAGATACGCAGTATTTT. Translated, it gives CASSLSGGFTDTQYF. The variable domain in full, with the rest retrieved from reference TRBV7-3 and TRBJ2-3, is GAGVSQTPSNKVTEKGKYVELRCDPISGHTALYWYRQSLGQGPEFLIYFQGTGAADDSGLPNDRFFAVRPEGSVSTLKIQRTERGDSAVYLCASSLSGGFTDTQYFGPGTRLTVL.

The chain couples TRBV27 to TRBJ1-1, with D possibly being TRBD1 (5 bases). The CDR3 is 15 residues long. CDR1 MNHEY and CDR2 SMNVEV come from the germline V gene (reference sequence). Trimming removed 1 base from V and 2 bases from J, with 11 bases in between. The CDR3 DNA sequence: TGTGCCAGCAGTTTATTGGGGGGTTCAAACACTGAAGCTTTCTTT. Translating gives CASSLLGGSNTEAFF.

The rearrangement joins TRBV7-6 to TRBJ2-1; no clear D gene. Germline V gene lookup returns CDR1 SGHVS and CDR2 FNYEAQ. Trimming cost V 2 bases and J 8 bases, with 10 bases left between them. CDR3 size: 13 residues. CDR3 DNA sequence: TGTGCCAGCAGCTTACTCGACCGGGATGAGCAGTTCTTC. Protein product: CASSLLDRDEQFF.

The chain recombines TRBV7-9 with TRBJ2-5; TRBD1 agrees at 7 bases. The CDR3 runs to 16 residues. Unmatched junction bases numbered 15, after V lost 7 bases and J lost 4 bases. In germline, CDR1 is SEHNR, CDR2 FQNEAQ (reference sequence). The CDR3 bases are TGTGCCAGCAAATTATTAGGGGGCCCACTCCGAGAGACCCAGTACTTC. It specifies CASKLLGGPLRETQYF.

The chain couples TRBV5-1 to TRBJ2-1; TRBD2 might be the D (5 bases). CDR1 is SGHRS, CDR2 YFSETQ, per germline. The CDR3 runs 13 residues. V dropped 7 bases and J dropped 7 bases, with 15 bases sitting between them. CDR3 residues: CASRPSSLNEQFF. The DNA for the CDR3 is TGCGCCAGCCGACCATCTAGCTTGAATGAGCAGTTCTTC.

The rearrangement joins TRBV10-3 to TRBJ2-3, with 7 bases aligning to TRBD2. CDR3 length: 17 amino acids. Germline CDR1 is ENHRY and CDR2 is SYGVKD. V lost 2 bases and J lost 4; bases outside the gene matches: 12. The CDR3 loop reads CAISERVGGGNADTQYF. The CDR3 DNA reads as TGTGCCATCAGTGAGCGGGTGGGCGGGGGTAACGCAGATACGCAGTATTTT.

The gene calls are TRBV19 and TRBJ1-2, with D perhaps matching TRBD1 (5 bases). Germline assignment: CDR1 LNHDA and CDR2 SQIVND (reference sequence). The ends were cut back, 6 bases at V and 3 bases at J, with 11 bases in the middle. The CDR3 has 13 residues. The CDR3 spells CASREPGHYGYTF. CDR3 nucleotides: TGTGCCAGTAGAGAACCAGGGCACTATGGCTACACCTTC.

V usage is TRBV27 and J usage is TRBJ2-5; 9 bases map to TRBD1. Germline V lookup: CDR1 MNHEY, CDR2 SMNVEV (reference sequence). V was clipped by 5 bases and J by 2 bases; unmatched bases: 9. The CDR3 has 16 amino acids. The CDR3 DNA follows: TGTGCCAGCAGTAGAGGACAGGGGCCGCTACAAGAGACCCAGTACTTC. Encoded protein: CASSRGQGPLQETQYF.